This T cell receptor beta chain was sequenced during a study of patients and donors after allogeneic stem cell transplantation. The CDR3 has 13 amino acids. Trimming pared 0 bases from V and 8 bases from J, leaving 10 bases between. The germline CDR1 and CDR2 sequences are MGHRA and YSYEKL. TCRdb independently ran MiXCR on the RT-PCR reads; one entry per CDR3 protein. The data hold roughly 250,000 distinct CDR3 sequences, with over 12% observed a single time. The V call is TRBV4-1, the J call TRBJ1-2; D not resolved. Sequencing was performed on blood, either unsorted or a sorted T cell fraction (not recorded which). This receptor was obtained from a human donor who was either an allogeneic HSCT recipient or a stem cell or donor lymphocyte infusion donor (not recorded which). It is not recorded whose cells these are; they may come from a transplant donor. CDR3 amino acids: CASSQDTRGGYTF. For the CDR3, the DNA is TGCGCCAGCAGCCAAGATACCAGAGGCGGCTACACCTTC.